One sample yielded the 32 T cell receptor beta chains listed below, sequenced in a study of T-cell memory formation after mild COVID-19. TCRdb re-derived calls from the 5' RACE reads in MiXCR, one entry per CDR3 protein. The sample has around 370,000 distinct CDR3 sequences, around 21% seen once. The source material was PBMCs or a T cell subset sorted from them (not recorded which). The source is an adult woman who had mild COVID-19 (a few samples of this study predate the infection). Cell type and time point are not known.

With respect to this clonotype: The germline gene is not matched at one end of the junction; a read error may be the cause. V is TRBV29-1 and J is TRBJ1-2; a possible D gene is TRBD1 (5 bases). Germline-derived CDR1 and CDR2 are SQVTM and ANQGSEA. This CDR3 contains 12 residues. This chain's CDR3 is CSVSPSPGEPFF. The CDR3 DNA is TGCAGCGTCTCCCCCTCCCCGGGGGAACCCTTCTTC.

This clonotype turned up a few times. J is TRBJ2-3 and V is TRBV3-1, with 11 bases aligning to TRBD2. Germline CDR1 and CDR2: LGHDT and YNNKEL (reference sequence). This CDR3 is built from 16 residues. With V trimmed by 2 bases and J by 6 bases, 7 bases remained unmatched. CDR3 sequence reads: CASSQRLAGGADTQYF. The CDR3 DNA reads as TGTGCCAGCAGCCAACGCCTAGCGGGGGGCGCCGATACGCAGTATTTT.

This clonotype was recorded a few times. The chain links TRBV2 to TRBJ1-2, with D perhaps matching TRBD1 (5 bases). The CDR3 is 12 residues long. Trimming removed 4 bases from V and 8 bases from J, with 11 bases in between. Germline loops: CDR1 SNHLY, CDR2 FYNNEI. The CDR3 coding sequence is TGTGCCAGCAGTGGGGACGTGGACGGCTACACCTTC. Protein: CASSGDVDGYTF.

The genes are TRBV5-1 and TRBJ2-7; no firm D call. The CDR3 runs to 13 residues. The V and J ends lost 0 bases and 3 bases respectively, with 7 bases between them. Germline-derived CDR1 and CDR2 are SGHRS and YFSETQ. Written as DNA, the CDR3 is TGCGCCAGCAGCTTGGACCCGATCTACGAGCAGTACTTC. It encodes CASSLDPIYEQYF. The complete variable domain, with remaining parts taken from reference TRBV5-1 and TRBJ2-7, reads KAGVTQTPRYLIKTRGQQVTLSCSPISGHRSVSWYQQTPGQGLQFLFEYFSETQRNKGNFPGRFSGRQFSNSRSEMNVSTLELGDSALYLCASSLDPIYEQYFGPGTRLTVT.

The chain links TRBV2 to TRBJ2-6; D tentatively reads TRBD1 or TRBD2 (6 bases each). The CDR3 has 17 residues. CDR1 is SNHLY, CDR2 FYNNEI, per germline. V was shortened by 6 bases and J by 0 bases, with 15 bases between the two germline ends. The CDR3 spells CASRTGTLGSGANVLTF. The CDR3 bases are TGTGCCAGCAGAACAGGGACTCTTGGCTCTGGGGCCAACGTCCTGACTTTC.

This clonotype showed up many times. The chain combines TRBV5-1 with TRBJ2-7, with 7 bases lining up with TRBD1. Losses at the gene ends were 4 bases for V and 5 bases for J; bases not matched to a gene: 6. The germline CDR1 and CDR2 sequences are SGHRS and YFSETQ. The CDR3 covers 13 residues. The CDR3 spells CASSPNRGHEQYF. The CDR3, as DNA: TGCGCCAGCAGCCCGAACAGGGGTCACGAGCAGTACTTC.

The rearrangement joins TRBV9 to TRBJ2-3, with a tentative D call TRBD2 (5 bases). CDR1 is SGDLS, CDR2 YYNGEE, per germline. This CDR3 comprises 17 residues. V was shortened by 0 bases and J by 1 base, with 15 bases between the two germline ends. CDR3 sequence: CASSVGIRSGGTDTQYF. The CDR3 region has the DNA TGTGCCAGCAGCGTAGGAATTCGAAGCGGCGGCACAGATACGCAGTATTTT. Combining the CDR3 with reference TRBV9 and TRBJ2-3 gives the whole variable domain DSGVTQTPKHLITATGQRVTLRCSPRSGDLSVYWYQQSLDQGLQFLIQYYNGEERAKGNILERFSAQQFPDLHSELNLSSLELGDSALYFCASSVGIRSGGTDTQYFGPGTRLTVL.

The CDR3: CASRTGREANYGYTF. The CDR3 bases are TGTGCCAGCAGAACGGGCAGGGAAGCTAACTATGGCTACACCTTC. The genes are TRBV7-9 and TRBJ1-2; D may be TRBD1 (5 bases). The CDR3 is 15 amino acids. V was pared by 6 bases and J by 0 bases, with 14 bases between. Germline V gene sequence: CDR1 SEHNR, CDR2 FQNEAQ (reference sequence). The variable domain in full, with the rest retrieved from reference TRBV7-9 and TRBJ1-2, is DTGVSQNPRHKITKRGQNVTFRCDPISEHNRLYWYRQTLGQGPEFLTYFQNEAQLEKSRLLSDRFSAERPKGSFSTLEIQRTEQGDSAMYLCASRTGREANYGYTFGSGTRLTVV.

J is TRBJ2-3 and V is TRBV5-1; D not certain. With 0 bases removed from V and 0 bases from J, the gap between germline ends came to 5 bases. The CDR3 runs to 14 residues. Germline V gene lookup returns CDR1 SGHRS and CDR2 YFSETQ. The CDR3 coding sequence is TGCGCCAGCAGCTTGGTAGAAAGCACAGATACGCAGTATTTT. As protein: CASSLVESTDTQYF.

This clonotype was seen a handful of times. The CDR3 region is CSARVRDYSYEQYF. The CDR3 nucleotides read TGCAGTGCTAGAGTCCGGGACTACTCCTACGAGCAGTACTTC. The J gene is TRBJ2-7, the V gene TRBV20-1; 7 bases line up with TRBD2. CDR3 size: 14 residues. Per germline, CDR1 DFQATT and CDR2 SNEGSKA (reference sequence). Trimming cost V 1 base and J 0 bases; bases outside gene matches: 3.

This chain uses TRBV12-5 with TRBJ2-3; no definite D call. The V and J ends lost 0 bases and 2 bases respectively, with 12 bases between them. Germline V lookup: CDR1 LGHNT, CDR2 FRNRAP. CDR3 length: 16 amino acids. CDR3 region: CASGLVLGPSTDTQYF. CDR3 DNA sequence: TGTGCTAGTGGTTTGGTTCTGGGTCCCTCCACAGATACGCAGTATTTT.

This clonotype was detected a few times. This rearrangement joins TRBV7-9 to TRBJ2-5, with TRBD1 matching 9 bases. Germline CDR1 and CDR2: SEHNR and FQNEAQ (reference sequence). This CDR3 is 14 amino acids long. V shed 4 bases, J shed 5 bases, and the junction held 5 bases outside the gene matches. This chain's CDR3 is CASSSGQGTETQYF. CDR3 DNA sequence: TGTGCCAGCAGCTCGGGACAGGGCACGGAGACCCAGTACTTC. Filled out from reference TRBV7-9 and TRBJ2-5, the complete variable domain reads DTGVSQNPRHKITKRGQNVTFRCDPISEHNRLYWYRQTLGQGPEFLTYFQNEAQLEKSRLLSDRFSAERPKGSFSTLEIQRTEQGDSAMYLCASSSGQGTETQYFGPGTRLLVL.

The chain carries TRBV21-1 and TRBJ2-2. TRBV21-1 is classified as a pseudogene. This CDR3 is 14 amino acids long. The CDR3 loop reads CASSKPRDTGELFF. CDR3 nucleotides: TGTGCCAGCAGCAAACCAAGGGACACCGGGGAGCTGTTTTTT.

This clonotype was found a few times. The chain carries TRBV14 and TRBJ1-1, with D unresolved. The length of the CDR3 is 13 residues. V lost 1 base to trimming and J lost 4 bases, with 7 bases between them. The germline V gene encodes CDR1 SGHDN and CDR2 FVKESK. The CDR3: CASSQGGFTEAFF. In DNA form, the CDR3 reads TGTGCCAGCAGCCAAGGTGGGTTCACTGAAGCTTTCTTT.

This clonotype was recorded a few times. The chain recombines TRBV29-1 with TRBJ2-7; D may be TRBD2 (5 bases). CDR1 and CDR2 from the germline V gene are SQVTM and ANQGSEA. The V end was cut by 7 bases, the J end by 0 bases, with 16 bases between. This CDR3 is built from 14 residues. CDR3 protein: CSAILRESSYEQYF. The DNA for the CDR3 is TGCAGCGCTATCCTTAGGGAGAGCTCCTACGAGCAGTACTTC.

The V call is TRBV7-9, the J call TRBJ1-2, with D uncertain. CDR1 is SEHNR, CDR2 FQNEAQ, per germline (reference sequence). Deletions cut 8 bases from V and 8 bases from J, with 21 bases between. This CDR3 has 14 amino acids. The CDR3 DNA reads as TGTGCCAGCTGGGGAGGGTCCGCGCCTATGGGCTACACCTTC. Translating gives CASWGGSAPMGYTF. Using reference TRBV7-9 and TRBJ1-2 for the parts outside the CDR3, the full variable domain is DTGVSQNPRHKITKRGQNVTFRCDPISEHNRLYWYRQTLGQGPEFLTYFQNEAQLEKSRLLSDRFSAERPKGSFSTLEIQRTEQGDSAMYLCASWGGSAPMGYTFGSGTRLTVV.

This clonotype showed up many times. In nucleotides, the CDR3 is TGTGCCAGCAGCTTATTCTCTGATACGCAGTATTTT. The encoded protein is CASSLFSDTQYF. V gene TRBV7-2 combines with J gene TRBJ2-3; unclear D gene. CDR1 SGHTA and CDR2 FQGNSA come from the germline V gene. Trimming cost V 2 bases and J 6 bases, with 6 bases left between them. CDR3 length: 12 amino acids.

DNA for the CDR3: TGTGCCAGCAGCTGGAGCGGGGGTTCAGGAACCGGGGAGCTGTTTTTT. Amino acid sequence: CASSWSGGSGTGELFF. V usage is TRBV9 and J usage is TRBJ2-2; 8 nucleotides line up with TRBD2. This CDR3 spans 16 amino acids. The V segment lost 4 bases and the J segment 5 bases; nucleotides outside the gene matches: 10. Germline V CDR1 and CDR2: SGDLS, YYNGEE.

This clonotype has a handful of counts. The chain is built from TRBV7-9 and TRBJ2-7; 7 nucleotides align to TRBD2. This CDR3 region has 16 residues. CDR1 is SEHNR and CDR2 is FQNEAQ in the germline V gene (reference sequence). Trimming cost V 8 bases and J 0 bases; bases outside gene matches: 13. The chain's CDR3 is CASCSLGGGSSYEQYF. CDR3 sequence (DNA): TGTGCCAGCTGCAGCCTGGGCGGGGGAAGCTCCTACGAGCAGTACTTC.

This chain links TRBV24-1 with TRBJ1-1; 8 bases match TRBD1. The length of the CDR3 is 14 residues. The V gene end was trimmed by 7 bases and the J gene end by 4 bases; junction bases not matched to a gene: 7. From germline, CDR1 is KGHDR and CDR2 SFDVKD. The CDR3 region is CATRPQGEGTEAFF. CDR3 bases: TGTGCCACCAGGCCACAGGGGGAGGGCACTGAAGCTTTCTTT.

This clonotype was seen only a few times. The CDR3 spells CATSDYLLATRTDTQYF. CDR3 coding DNA: TGTGCCACCAGTGATTATCTGTTGGCTACTCGCACAGATACGCAGTATTTT. The V and J genes are TRBV24-1 and TRBJ2-3; D is uncertain. The germline V and J ends were trimmed by 2 bases and 1 base, with 15 bases remaining between them. CDR1 and CDR2 (germline): KGHDR, SFDVKD. The CDR3 consists of 17 residues.

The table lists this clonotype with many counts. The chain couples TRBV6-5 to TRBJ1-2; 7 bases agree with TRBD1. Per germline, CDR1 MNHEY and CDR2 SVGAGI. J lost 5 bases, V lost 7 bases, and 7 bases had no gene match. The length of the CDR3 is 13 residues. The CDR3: CASTDRESYGYTF. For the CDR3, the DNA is TGTGCCAGCACTGACAGGGAGAGTTATGGCTACACCTTC.

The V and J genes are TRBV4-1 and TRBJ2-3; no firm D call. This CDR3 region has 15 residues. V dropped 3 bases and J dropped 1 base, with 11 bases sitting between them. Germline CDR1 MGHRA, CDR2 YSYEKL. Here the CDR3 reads CASSQGSWGTDTQYF. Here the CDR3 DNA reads TGCGCCAGCAGCCAGGGTTCCTGGGGCACAGATACGCAGTATTTT.

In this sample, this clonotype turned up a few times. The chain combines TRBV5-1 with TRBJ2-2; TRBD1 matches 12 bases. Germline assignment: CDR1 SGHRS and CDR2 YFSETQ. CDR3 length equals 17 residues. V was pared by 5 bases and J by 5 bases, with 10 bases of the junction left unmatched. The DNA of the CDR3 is TGCGCCAGCAGTTCCGGGACAGGGGGCTTACGGACCGGGGAGCTGTTTTTT. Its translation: CASSSGTGGLRTGELFF.

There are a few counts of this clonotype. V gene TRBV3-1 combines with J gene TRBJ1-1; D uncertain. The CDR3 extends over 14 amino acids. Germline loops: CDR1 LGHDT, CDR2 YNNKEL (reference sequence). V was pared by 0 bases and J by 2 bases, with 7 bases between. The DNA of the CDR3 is TGTGCCAGCAGCCAAGACAACAGAAACACTGAAGCTTTCTTT. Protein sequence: CASSQDNRNTEAFF.

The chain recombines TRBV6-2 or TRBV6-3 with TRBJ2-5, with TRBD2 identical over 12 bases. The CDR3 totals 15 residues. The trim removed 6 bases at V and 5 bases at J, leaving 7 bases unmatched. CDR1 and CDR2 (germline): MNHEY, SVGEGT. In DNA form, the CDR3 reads TGTGCCAGCAGCCAGCCGACTAGCGGGAGCGAGACCCAGTACTTC. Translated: CASSQPTSGSETQYF.

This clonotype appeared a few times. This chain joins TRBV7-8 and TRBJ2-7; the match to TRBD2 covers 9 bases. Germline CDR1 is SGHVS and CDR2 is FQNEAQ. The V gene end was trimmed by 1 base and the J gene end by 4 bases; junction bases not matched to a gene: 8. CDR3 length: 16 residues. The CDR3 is CASSLGIAGAVYEQYF. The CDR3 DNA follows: TGTGCCAGCAGCTTAGGGATAGCGGGGGCAGTGTACGAGCAGTACTTC.

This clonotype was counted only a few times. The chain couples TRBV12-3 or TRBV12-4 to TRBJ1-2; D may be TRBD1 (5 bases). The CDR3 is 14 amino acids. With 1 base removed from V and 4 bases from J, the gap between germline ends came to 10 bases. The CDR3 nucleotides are TGTGCCAGCAGTTTAGGCAGGGTGGGCTATGGCTACACCTTC. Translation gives CASSLGRVGYGYTF.

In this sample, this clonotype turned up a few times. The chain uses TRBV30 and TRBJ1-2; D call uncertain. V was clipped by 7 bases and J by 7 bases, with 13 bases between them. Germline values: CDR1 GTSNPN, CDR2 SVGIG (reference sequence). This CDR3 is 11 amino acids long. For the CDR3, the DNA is TGTGCCTCGATGGGCCCCGCTGGCTACACCTTC. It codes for CASMGPAGYTF.

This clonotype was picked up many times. Here the CDR3 reads CASSLEGEQFF. The CDR3 DNA is TGTGCCAGCAGCCTAGAGGGTGAGCAGTTCTTC. This chain joins TRBV7-9 and TRBJ2-1, with D possibly being TRBD2 (5 bases). The CDR3 runs 11 residues. Germline CDR1 is SEHNR and CDR2 is FQNEAQ (reference sequence). The V and J ends lost 5 bases and 9 bases respectively, with 8 bases between them.

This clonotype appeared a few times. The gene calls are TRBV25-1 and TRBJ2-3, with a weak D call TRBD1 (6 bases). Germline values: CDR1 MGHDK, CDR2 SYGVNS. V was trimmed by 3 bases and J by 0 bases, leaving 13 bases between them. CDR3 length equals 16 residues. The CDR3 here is CASSDPGTNSTDTQYF. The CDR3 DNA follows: TGTGCCAGCAGTGACCCCGGGACAAATAGCACAGATACGCAGTATTTT.

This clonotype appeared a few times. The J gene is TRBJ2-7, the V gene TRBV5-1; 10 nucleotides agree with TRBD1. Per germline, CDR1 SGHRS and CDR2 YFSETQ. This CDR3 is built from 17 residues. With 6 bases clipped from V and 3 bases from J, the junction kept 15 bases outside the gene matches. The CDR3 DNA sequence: TGCGCCAGCACCCCCTTGGGGGACAGGGGCATTGGCTACGAGCAGTACTTC. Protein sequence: CASTPLGDRGIGYEQYF. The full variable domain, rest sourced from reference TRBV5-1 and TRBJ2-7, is KAGVTQTPRYLIKTRGQQVTLSCSPISGHRSVSWYQQTPGQGLQFLFEYFSETQRNKGNFPGRFSGRQFSNSRSEMNVSTLELGDSALYLCASTPLGDRGIGYEQYFGPGTRLTVT.